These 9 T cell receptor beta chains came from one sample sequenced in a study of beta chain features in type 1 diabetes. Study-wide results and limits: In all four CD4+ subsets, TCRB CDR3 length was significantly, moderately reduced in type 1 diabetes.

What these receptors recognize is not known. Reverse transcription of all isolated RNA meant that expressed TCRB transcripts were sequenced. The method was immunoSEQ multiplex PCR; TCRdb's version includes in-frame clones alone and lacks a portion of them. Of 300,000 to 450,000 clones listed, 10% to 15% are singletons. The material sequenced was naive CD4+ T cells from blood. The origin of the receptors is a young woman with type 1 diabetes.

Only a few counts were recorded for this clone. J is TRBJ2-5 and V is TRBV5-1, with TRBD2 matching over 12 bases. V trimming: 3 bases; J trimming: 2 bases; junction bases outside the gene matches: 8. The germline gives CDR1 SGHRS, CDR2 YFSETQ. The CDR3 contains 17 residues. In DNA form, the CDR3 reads TGCGCCAGCAGCTCCCGGACTAGCGGGACCATTCAAGAGACCCAGTACTTC. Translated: CASSSRTSGTIQETQYF.

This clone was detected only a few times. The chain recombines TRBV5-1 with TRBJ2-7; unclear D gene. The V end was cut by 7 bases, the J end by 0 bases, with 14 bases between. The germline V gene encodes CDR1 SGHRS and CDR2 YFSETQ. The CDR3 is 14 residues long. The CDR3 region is CASGSGLSSYEQYF. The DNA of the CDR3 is TGCGCCAGCGGCAGTGGGCTTAGCTCCTACGAGCAGTACTTC.

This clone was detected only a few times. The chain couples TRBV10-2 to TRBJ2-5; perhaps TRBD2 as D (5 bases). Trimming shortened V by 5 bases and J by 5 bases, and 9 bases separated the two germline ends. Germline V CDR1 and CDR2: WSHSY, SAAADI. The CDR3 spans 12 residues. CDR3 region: CASSFWEETQYF. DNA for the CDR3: TGCGCCAGCAGTTTCTGGGAGGAGACCCAGTACTTC.

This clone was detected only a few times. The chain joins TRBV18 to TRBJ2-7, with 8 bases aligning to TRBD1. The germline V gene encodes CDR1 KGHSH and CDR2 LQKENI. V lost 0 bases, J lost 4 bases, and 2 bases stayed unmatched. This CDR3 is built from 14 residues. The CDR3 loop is CASSPPRDRYEQYF. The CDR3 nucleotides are TGTGCCAGCTCACCACCCCGGGACAGGTACGAGCAGTACTTC.

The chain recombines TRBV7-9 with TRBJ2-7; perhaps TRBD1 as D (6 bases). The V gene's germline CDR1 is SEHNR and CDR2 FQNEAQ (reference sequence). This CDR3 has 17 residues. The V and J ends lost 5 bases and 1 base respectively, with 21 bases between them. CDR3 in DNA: TGTGCCAGCAGCACCTTCTTGTCCAACAGGGATTCCTACGAGCAGTACTTC. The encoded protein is CASSTFLSNRDSYEQYF.

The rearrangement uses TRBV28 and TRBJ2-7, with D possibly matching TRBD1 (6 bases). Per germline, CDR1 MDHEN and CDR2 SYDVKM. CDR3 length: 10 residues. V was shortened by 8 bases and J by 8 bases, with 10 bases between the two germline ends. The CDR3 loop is CASGRDKQYF. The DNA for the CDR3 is TGTGCCAGCGGCCGGGACAAGCAGTACTTC. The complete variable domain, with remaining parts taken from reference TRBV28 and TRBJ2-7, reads DVKVTQSSRYLVKRTGEKVFLECVQDMDHENMFWYRQDPGLGLRLIYFSYDVKMKEKGDIPEGYSVSREKKERFSLILESASTNQTSMYLCASGRDKQYFGPGTRLTVT.

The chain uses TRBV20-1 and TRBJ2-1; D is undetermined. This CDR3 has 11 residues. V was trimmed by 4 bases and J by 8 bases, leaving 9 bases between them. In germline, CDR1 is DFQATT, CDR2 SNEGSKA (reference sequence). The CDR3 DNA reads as TGCAGTGCTACCCACCGCGATGAGCAGTTCTTC. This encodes CSATHRDEQFF.

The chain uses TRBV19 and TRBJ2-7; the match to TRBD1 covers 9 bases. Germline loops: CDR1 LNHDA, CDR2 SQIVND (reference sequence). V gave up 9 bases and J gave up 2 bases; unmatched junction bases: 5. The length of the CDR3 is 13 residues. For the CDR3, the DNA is TGTGCCAGCAACAGGGGGCGGACCTACGAGCAGTACTTC. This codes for CASNRGRTYEQYF.

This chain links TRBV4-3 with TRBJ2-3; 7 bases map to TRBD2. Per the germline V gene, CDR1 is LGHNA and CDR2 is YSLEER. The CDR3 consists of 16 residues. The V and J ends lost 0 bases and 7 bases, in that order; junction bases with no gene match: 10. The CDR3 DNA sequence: TGCGCCAGCAGCCAAGATACGGCGGGGGTCCGATATACGCAGTATTTT. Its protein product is CASSQDTAGVRYTQYF.